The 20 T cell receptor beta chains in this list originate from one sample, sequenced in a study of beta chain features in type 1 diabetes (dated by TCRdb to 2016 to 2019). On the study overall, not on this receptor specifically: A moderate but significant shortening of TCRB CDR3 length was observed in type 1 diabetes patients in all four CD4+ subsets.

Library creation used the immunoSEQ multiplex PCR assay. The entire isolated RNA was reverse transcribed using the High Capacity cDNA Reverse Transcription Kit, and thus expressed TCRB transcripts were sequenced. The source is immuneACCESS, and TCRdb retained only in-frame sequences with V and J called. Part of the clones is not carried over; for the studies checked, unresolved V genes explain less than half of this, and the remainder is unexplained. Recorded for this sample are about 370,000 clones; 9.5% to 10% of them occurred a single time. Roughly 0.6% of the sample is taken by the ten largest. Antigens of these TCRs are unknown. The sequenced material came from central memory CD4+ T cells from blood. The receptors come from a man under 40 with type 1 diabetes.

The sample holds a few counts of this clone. CDR3 nucleotides: TGTGCCAGCAGCTTTGCGGTAAATGAAAAACTGTTTTTT. It yields the protein CASSFAVNEKLFF. This rearrangement joins TRBV6-1 to TRBJ1-4; D uncertain. There are 13 residues in the CDR3. Germline-derived CDR1 and CDR2 are MNHNS and SASEGT. The germline V and J ends were trimmed by 6 bases and 5 bases, with 10 bases remaining between them.

CDR3 DNA: TGTGCCACCAGCAGAGAAGGTGGCTACACCTTC. Translated, it gives CATSREGGYTF. The chain uses TRBV15 and TRBJ1-2; no firm D call. In germline, CDR1 is LNHNV, CDR2 YYDKDF (reference sequence). The CDR3 consists of 11 residues. V was pared by 0 bases and J by 7 bases, with 3 bases between.

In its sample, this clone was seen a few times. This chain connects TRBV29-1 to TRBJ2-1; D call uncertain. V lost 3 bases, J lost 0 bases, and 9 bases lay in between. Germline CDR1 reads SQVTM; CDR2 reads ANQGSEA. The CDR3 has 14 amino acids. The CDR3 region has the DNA TGCAGCGTTGACCAAGCGAGCTCCTACAATGAGCAGTTCTTC. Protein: CSVDQASSYNEQFF.

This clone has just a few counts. In DNA form, the CDR3 reads TGCGCCAGCAGCCAAGACCTTCAGGGCCCGAACACTGAAGCTTTCTTT. As protein: CASSQDLQGPNTEAFF. The J gene is TRBJ1-1, the V gene TRBV4-1, with D tentatively TRBD1 (5 bases). The V gene's germline CDR1 is MGHRA and CDR2 YSYEKL. The CDR3 extends over 16 amino acids. The ends were cut back, 0 bases at V and 1 base at J, with 12 bases in the middle.

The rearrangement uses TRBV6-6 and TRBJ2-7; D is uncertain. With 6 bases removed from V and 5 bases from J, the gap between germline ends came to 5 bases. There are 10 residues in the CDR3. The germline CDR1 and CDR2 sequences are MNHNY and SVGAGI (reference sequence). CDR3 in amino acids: CASRHNEQYF. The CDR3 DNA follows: TGTGCCAGCAGACACAACGAGCAGTACTTC.

This CDR3 is CASSLRQMNTEAFF. CDR3 nucleotide sequence: TGTGCCAGCAGCTTGAGGCAGATGAACACTGAAGCTTTCTTT. The chain employs TRBV5-4 and TRBJ1-1, with unresolved D. Germline loops: CDR1 SGHNT, CDR2 YYREEE (reference sequence). Deletions cut 1 base from V and 0 bases from J, with 7 bases between. The CDR3 covers 14 residues.

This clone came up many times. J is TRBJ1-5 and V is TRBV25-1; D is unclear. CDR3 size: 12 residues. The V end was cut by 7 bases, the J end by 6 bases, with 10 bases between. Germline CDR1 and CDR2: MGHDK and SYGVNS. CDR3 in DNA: TGTGCCAGCAATGGTATTGGTCAGCCCCAGCATTTT. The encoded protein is CASNGIGQPQHF.

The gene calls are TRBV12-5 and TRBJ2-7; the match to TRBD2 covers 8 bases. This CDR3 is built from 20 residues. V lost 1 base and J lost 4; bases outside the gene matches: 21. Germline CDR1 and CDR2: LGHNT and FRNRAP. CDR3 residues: CASGLAKLTLSGSSGYEQYF. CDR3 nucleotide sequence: TGTGCTAGTGGTTTGGCCAAACTTACCCTCAGCGGGAGCTCCGGTTACGAGCAGTACTTC.

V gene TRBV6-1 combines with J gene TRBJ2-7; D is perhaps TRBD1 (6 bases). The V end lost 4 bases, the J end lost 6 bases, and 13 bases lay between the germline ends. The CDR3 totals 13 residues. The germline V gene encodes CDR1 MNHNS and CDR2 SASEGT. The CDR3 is CASSVGWGPEQYF. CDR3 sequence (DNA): TGTGCCAGCAGTGTGGGGTGGGGGCCCGAGCAGTACTTC.

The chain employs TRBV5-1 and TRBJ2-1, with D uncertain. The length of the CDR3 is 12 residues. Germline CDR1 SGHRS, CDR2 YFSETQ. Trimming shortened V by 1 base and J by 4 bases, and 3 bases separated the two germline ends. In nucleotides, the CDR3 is TGCGCCAGCAGCTTGCGTTACAATGAGCAGTTCTTC. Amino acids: CASSLRYNEQFF.

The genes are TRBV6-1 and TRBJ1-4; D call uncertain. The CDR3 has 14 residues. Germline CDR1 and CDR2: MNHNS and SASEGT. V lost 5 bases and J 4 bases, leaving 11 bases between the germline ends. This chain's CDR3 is CASSRAAFNEKLFF. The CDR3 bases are TGTGCCAGCAGTAGGGCAGCATTTAATGAAAAACTGTTTTTT.

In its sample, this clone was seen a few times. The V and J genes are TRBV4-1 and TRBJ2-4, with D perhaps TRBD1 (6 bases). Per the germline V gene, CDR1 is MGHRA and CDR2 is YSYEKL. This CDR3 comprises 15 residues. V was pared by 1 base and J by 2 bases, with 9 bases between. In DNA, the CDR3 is TGCGCCAGCAGCCAAGGAGACAGGCCCAAAAACATTCAGTACTTC. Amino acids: CASSQGDRPKNIQYF.

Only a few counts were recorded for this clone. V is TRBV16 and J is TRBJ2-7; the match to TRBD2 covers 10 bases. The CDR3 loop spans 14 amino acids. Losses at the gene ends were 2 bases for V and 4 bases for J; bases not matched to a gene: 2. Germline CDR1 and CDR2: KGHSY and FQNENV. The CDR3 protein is CASSQASGSYEQYF. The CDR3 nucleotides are TGTGCCAGCAGCCAAGCTAGCGGGAGTTACGAGCAGTACTTC.

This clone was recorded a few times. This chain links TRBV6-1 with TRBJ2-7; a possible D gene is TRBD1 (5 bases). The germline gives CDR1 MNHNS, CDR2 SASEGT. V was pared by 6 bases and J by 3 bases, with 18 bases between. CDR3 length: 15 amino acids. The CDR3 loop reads CASRDRRTRIYEQYF. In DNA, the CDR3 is TGTGCCAGCAGAGACCGTCGGACACGAATCTACGAGCAGTACTTC.

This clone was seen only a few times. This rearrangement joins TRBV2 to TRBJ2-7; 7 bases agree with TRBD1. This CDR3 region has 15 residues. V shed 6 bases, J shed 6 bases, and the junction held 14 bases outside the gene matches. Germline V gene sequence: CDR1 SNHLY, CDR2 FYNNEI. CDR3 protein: CASRAMTGNFPEQYF. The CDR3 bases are TGTGCCAGCAGGGCAATGACAGGGAACTTCCCCGAGCAGTACTTC.

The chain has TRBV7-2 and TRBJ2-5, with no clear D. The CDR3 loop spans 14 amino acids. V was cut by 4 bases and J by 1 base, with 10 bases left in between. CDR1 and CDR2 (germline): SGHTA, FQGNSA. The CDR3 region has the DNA TGTGCCAGCAGCTCCGGGCCAATCCAAGAGACCCAGTACTTC. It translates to CASSSGPIQETQYF.

In DNA form, the CDR3 reads TGTGCCAGCACTGTGGGGCCAGGGGCTTTAGAGACCCAGTACTTC. It yields the protein CASTVGPGALETQYF. The chain is built from TRBV9 and TRBJ2-5; a possible D gene is TRBD1 (6 bases). This CDR3 is built from 15 residues. V gave up 6 bases and J gave up 4 bases, with 19 bases separating them. Looked up from germline, CDR1 is SGDLS and CDR2 is YYNGEE.

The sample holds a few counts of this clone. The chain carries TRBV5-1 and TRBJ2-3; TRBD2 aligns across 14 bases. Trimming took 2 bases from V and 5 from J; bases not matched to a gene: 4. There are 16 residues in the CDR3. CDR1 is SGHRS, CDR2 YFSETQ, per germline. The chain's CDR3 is CASSFGLAGGKDTQYF. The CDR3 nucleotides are TGCGCCAGCAGCTTCGGACTAGCGGGAGGAAAAGATACGCAGTATTTT.

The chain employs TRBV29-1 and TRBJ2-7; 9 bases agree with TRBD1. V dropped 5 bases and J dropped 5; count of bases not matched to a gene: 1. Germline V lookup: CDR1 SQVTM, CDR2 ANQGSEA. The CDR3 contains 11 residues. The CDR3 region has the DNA TGCAGCGTTCGGACAGGGGACGAGCAGTACTTC. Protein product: CSVRTGDEQYF.

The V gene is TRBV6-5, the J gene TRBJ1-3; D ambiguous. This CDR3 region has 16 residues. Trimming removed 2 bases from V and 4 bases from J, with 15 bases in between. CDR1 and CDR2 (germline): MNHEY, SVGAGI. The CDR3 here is CASSYQPTVVGNTIYF. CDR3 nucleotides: TGTGCCAGCAGTTACCAACCCACAGTAGTCGGAAACACCATATATTTT.